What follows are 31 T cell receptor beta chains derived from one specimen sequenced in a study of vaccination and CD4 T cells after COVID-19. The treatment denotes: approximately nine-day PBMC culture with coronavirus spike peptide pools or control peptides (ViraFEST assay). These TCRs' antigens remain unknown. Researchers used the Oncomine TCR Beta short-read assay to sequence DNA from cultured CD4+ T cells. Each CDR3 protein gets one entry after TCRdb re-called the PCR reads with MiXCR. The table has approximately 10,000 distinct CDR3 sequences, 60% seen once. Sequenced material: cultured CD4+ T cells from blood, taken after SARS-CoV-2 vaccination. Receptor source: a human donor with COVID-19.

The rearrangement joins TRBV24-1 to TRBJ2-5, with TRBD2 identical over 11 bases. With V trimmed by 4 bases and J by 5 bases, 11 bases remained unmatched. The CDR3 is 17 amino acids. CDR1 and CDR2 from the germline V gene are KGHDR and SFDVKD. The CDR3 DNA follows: TGTGCCACCAGTGACCCCCGAATAGCGGGGGGGCTCGAGACCCAGTACTTC. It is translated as CATSDPRIAGGLETQYF.

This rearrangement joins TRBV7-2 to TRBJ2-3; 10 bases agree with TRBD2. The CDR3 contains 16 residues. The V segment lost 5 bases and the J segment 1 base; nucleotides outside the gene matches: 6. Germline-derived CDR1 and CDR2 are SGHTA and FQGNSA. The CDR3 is CASSLLGTSGTDTQYF. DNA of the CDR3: TGTGCCAGCAGCCTCCTGGGGACTAGCGGCACAGATACGCAGTATTTT.

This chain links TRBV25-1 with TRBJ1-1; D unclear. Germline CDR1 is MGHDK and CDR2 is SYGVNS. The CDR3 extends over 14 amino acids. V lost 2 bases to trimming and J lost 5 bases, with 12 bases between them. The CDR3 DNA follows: TGTGCCAGCAGTGAAGCGGCCCCTGAGACTGAAGCTTTCTTT. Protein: CASSEAAPETEAFF.

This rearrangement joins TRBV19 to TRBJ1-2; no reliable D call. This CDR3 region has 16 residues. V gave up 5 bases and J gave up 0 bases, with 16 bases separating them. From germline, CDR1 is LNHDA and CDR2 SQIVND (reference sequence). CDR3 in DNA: TGTGCCAGTAGTCCATTGACGGGGAAAGCTAACTATGGCTACACCTTC. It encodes CASSPLTGKANYGYTF.

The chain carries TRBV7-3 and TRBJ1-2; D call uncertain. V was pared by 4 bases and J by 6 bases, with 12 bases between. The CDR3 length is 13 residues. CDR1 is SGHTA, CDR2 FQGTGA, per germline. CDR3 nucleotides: TGTGCCAGCAGCTCAGACCACGGGGATGGCTACACCTTC. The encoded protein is CASSSDHGDGYTF.

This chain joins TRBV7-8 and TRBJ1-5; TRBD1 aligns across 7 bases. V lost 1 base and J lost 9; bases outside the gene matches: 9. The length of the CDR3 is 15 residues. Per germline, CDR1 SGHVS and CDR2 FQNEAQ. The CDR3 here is CASSLEEGGARPQHF. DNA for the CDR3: TGTGCCAGCAGCTTAGAGGAAGGGGGCGCGCGGCCCCAGCATTTT.

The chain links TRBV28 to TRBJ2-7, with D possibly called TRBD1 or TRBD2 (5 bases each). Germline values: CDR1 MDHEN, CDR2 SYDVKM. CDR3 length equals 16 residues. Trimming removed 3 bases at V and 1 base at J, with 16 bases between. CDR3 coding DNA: TGTGCCAGCAGTTTGGCCAGGGTTGGCGGGTCCTACGAGCAGTACTTC. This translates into CASSLARVGGSYEQYF.

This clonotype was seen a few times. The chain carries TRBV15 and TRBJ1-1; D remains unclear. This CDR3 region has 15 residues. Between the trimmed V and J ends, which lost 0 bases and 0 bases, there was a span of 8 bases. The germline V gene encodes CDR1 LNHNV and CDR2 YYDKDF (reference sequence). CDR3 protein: CATSRDKGMNTEAFF. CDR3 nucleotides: TGTGCCACCAGCAGAGACAAGGGCATGAACACTGAAGCTTTCTTT.

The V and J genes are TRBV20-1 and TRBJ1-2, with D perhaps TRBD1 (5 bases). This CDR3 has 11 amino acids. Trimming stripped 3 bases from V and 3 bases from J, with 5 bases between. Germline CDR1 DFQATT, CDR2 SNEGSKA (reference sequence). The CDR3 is CSASRDYGYTF. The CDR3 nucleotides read TGCAGTGCTAGCAGGGACTATGGCTACACCTTC.

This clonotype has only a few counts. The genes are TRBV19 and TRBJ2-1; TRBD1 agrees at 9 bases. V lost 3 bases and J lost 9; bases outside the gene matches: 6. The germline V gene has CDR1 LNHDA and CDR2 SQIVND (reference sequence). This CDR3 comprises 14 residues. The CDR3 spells CASSIRDRVSEQFF. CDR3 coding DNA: TGTGCCAGTAGTATCCGGGACAGGGTTAGTGAGCAGTTCTTC.

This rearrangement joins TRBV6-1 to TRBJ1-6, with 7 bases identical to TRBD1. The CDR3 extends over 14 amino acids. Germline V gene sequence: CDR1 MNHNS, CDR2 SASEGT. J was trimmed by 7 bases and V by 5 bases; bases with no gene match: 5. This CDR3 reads CASSRTGPNSPLHF. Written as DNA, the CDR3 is TGTGCCAGCAGTCGGACAGGACCAAATTCACCCCTCCACTTT.

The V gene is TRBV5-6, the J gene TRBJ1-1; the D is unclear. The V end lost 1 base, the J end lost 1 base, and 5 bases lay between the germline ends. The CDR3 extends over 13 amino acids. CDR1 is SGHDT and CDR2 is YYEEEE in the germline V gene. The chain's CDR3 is CASSLISNTEAFF. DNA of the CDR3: TGTGCCAGCAGCTTGATTTCGAACACTGAAGCTTTCTTT.

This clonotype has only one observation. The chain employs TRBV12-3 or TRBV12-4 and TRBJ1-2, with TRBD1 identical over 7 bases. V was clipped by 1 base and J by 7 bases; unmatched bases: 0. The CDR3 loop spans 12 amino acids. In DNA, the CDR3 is TGTGCCAGCAGTTTAGGGGACAGTGGCTACACCTTC. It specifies CASSLGDSGYTF.

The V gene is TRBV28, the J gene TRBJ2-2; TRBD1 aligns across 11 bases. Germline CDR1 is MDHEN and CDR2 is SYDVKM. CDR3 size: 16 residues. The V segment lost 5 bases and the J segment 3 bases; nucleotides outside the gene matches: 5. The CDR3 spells CASSDRDRGDTGELFF. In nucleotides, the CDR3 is TGTGCCAGCAGTGATAGGGACAGGGGGGACACCGGGGAGCTGTTTTTT.

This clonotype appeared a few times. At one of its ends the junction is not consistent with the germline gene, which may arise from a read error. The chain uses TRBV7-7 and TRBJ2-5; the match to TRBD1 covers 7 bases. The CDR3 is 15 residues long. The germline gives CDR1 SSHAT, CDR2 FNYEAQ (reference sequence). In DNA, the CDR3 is TGTGCTAGCAGCTTAGGTGACAGGGCTGGAGAGACCCAGTACTTC. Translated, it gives CASSLGDRAGETQYF.

In DNA, the CDR3 is TGTGCCAGCAGCTCAGCGGTGGTTACGCAGTATTTT. Its protein is CASSSAVVTQYF. This chain connects TRBV7-2 to TRBJ2-3; weak D call: TRBD2 (5 bases). The germline V gene encodes CDR1 SGHTA and CDR2 FQGNSA. Trimming removed 4 bases at V and 8 bases at J, with 10 bases between. The CDR3 spans 12 residues.

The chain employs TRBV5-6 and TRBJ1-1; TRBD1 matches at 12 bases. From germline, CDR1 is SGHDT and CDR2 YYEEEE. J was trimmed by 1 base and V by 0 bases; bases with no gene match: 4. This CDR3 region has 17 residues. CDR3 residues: CASSLAGQGARNTEAFF. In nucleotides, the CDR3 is TGTGCCAGCAGCTTGGCGGGACAGGGGGCTCGGAACACTGAAGCTTTCTTT.

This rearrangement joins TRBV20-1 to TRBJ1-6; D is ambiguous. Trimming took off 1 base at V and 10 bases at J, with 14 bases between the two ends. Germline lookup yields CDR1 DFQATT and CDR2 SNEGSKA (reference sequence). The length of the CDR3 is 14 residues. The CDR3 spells CSARGQAGRSPLHF. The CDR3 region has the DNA TGCAGTGCTAGAGGTCAGGCGGGAAGATCACCCCTCCACTTT.

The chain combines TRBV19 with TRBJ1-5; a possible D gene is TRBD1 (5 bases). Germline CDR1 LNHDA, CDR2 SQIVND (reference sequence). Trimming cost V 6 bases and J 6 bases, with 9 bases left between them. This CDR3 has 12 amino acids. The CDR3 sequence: CASRGGVQPQHF. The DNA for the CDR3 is TGTGCCAGTAGGGGGGGGGTTCAGCCCCAGCATTTT.

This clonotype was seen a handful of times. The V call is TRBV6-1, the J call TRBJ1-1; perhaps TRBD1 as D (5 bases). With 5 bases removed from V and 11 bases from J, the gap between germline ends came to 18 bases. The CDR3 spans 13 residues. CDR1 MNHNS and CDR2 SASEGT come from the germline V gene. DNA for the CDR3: TGTGCCAGCAGTCGAGACAGTTCCGGGGGGGCTTTCTTT. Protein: CASSRDSSGGAFF.

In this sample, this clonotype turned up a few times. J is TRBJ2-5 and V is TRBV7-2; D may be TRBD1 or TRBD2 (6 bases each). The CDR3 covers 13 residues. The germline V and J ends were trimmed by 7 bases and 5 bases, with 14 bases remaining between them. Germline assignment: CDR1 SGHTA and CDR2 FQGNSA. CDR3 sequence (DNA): TGTGCCAGCAAACCTTACGGGGGCGAGACCCAGTACTTC. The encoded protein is CASKPYGGETQYF.

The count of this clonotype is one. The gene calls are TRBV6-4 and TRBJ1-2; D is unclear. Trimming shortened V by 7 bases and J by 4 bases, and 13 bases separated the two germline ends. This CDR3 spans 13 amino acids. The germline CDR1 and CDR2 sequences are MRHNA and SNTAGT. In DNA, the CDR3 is TGTGCCAGCAATGGTAGGAAAGTCTATGGCTACACCTTC. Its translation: CASNGRKVYGYTF.

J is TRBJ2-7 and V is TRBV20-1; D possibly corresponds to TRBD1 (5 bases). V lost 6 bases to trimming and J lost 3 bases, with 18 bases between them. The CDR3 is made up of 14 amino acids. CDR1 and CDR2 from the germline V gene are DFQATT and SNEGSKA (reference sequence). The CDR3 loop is CSAITGKYGYEQYF. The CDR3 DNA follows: TGCAGTGCCATTACAGGAAAATACGGCTACGAGCAGTACTTC.

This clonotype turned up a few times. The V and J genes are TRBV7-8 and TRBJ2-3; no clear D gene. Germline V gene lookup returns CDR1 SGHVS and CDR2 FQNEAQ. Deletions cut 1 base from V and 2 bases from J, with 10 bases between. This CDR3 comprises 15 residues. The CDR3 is CASSLGSGYTDTQYF. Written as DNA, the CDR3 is TGTGCCAGCAGCTTAGGATCGGGTTACACAGATACGCAGTATTTT.

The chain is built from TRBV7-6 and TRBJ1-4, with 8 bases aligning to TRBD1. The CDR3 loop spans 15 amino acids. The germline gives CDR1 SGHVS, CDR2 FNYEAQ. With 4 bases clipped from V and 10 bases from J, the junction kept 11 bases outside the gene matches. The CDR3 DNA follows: TGTGCCAGCAGCTACAGGGGGGAGACAGGAGCAAAACTGTTTTTT. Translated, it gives CASSYRGETGAKLFF.

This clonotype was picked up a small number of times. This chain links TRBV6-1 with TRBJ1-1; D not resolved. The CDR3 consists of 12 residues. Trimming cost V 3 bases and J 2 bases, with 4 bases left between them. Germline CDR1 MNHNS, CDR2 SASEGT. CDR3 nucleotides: TGTGCCAGCAGTGAGAGAAACACTGAAGCTTTCTTT. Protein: CASSERNTEAFF.

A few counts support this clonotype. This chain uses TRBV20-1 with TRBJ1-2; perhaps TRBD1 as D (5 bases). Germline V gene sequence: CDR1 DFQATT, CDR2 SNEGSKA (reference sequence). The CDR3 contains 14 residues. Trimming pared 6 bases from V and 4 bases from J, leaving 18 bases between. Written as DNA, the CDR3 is TGCAGTGCCGAGGGGACCTCAAAATCCTATGGCTACACCTTC. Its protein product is CSAEGTSKSYGYTF.

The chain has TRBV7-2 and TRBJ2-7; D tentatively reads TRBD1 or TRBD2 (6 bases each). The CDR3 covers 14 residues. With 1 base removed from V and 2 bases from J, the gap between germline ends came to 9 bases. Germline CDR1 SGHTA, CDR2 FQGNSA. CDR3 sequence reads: CASSLGRGAYEQYF. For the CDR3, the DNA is TGTGCCAGCAGCTTAGGGAGGGGGGCCTACGAGCAGTACTTC.

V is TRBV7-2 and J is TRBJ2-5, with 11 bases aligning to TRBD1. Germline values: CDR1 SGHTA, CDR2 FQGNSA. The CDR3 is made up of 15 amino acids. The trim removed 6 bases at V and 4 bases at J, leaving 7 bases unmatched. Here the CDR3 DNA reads TGTGCCAGCAGGACACCGGGACAGGGGGGAGAGACCCAGTACTTC. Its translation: CASRTPGQGGETQYF.

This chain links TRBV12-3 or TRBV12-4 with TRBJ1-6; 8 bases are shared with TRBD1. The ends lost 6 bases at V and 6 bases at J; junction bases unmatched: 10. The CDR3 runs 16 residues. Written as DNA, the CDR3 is TGTGCCAGCAGCAGGCCAGGGGGCAGGGGTAATTCACCCCTCCACTTT. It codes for CASSRPGGRGNSPLHF.

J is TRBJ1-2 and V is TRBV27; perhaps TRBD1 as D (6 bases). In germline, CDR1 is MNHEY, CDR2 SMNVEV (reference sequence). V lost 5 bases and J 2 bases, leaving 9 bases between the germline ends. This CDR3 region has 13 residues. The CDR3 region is CASSPQGNYGYTF. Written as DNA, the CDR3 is TGTGCCAGCAGTCCACAGGGAAACTATGGCTACACCTTC.